The 19 T cell receptor beta chains in this list originate from one sample, sequenced in a study of regulatory T cells. Study outcomes and limitations: Hydrophobic residues at CDR3 positions 6 and 7 were enriched in conventional CD4+ T cells of CD3G-deficient patients.

Primers: 52 TRBV forward and 13 TRBJ reverse. Only in-frame clones appear in the TCRdb table, and some are missing; sequencing was by immunoSEQ multiplex PCR. The data contain about 21,000 clones, roughly 90% of them singletons. For these TCRs, the target antigens are not known. Material: conventional CD4+ T cells sorted from blood. These TCRs come from a child aged 5-17 years with CD3G deficiency.

The chain recombines TRBV6-5 with TRBJ2-7; D is unclear. V was shortened by 5 bases and J by 2 bases, with 7 bases between the two germline ends. The germline V gene encodes CDR1 MNHEY and CDR2 SVGAGI. CDR3 length equals 12 residues. As DNA, the CDR3 is TGTGCCAGCAGTCCTCCAACCTACGAGCAGTACTTC. This codes for CASSPPTYEQYF.

CDR3 sequence (DNA): TGTGCCTACGCCCCCAGGGCTAACACTGAAGCTTTCTTT. Translated: CAYAPRANTEAFF. This rearrangement joins TRBV30 to TRBJ1-1; weak D call: TRBD1 (5 bases). Germline-derived CDR1 and CDR2 are GTSNPN and SVGIG (reference sequence). This CDR3 is 13 amino acids long. V lost 7 bases, J lost 2 bases, and 14 bases lay in between.

The chain carries TRBV28 and TRBJ1-1; a possible D gene is TRBD1 (6 bases). V lost 6 bases to trimming and J lost 4 bases, with 15 bases between them. Germline values: CDR1 MDHEN, CDR2 SYDVKM. The CDR3 sequence is 14 residues long. CDR3 region: CASSRTGGGTEAFF. DNA of the CDR3: TGTGCCAGCAGCCGTACGGGGGGCGGCACTGAAGCTTTCTTT.

This clone was observed a handful of times. This rearrangement joins TRBV11-2 to TRBJ1-1; no definite D call. The ends were cut back, 3 bases at V and 0 bases at J, with 5 bases in the middle. The germline V gene encodes CDR1 SGHAT and CDR2 FQNNGV. The CDR3 length is 13 residues. The CDR3 DNA reads TGTGCCAGCAGCTTTCAAGTGAACACTGAAGCTTTCTTT. This translates into CASSFQVNTEAFF.

In this sample, this clone turned up a few times. This chain uses TRBV20-1 with TRBJ1-4; D not resolved. The germline CDR1 and CDR2 sequences are DFQATT and SNEGSKA (reference sequence). The CDR3 covers 11 residues. Trimming took 6 bases from V and 4 from J, leaving 6 bases between them. The CDR3 spells CSARNNEKLFF. Written as DNA, the CDR3 is TGCAGTGCAAGAAATAATGAAAAACTGTTTTTT.

The chain is built from TRBV6-1 and TRBJ2-3; 7 bases line up with TRBD2. CDR1 MNHNS and CDR2 SASEGT come from the germline V gene. The V and J ends lost 4 bases and 1 base, in that order; junction bases with no gene match: 8. CDR3 length: 16 amino acids. The CDR3 DNA sequence: TGTGCCAGCAGTGCCGGTAGCGGGTGGGGCACAGATACGCAGTATTTT. This translates into CASSAGSGWGTDTQYF.

CDR3 protein: CASRSGLAGNTGELFF. The CDR3 DNA follows: TGTGCCAGCAGATCGGGGCTAGCGGGAAACACCGGGGAGCTGTTTTTT. The rearrangement joins TRBV28 to TRBJ2-2, with 9 bases lining up with TRBD2. Trimming took 6 bases from V and 2 from J; bases not matched to a gene: 7. Looked up from germline, CDR1 is MDHEN and CDR2 is SYDVKM. The CDR3 is made up of 16 amino acids.

The CDR3, as DNA: TGTGCCATCAGCTCAGGGGGCGGTTCCTACGAGCAGTACTTC. This encodes CAISSGGGSYEQYF. V gene TRBV10-3 combines with J gene TRBJ2-7; 8 bases are a match to TRBD1. CDR1 and CDR2 (germline): ENHRY, SYGVKD. CDR3 length: 14 residues. V lost 6 bases, J lost 1 base, and 5 bases stayed unmatched.

The chain links TRBV11-2 to TRBJ2-2; unclear D gene. Germline V lookup: CDR1 SGHAT, CDR2 FQNNGV. CDR3 length equals 13 residues. Trimming shortened V by 5 bases and J by 3 bases, and 7 bases separated the two germline ends. CDR3 amino acids: CASSQTYTGELFF. The CDR3 DNA follows: TGTGCCAGCAGCCAAACTTACACCGGGGAGCTGTTTTTT. The whole variable domain, remainder taken from reference TRBV11-2 and TRBJ2-2, is EAGVAQSPRYKIIEKRQSVAFWCNPISGHATLYWYQQILGQGPKLLIQFQNNGVVDDSQLPKDRFSAERLKGVDSTLKIQPAKLEDSAVYLCASSQTYTGELFFGEGSRLTVL.

The V and J genes are TRBV28 and TRBJ2-2, with D unclear. From germline, CDR1 is MDHEN and CDR2 SYDVKM. The CDR3 runs to 13 residues. V was clipped by 5 bases and J by 1 base, with 5 bases between them. The CDR3: CASSQQNTGELFF. In nucleotides, the CDR3 is TGTGCCAGCAGTCAGCAGAACACCGGGGAGCTGTTTTTT.

This sequence joins TRBV19 and TRBJ2-2; D is undetermined. V was pared by 4 bases and J by 6 bases, with 6 bases between. Germline CDR1 reads LNHDA; CDR2 reads SQIVND (reference sequence). The CDR3 is 12 residues long. CDR3 nucleotides: TGTGCCAGTAGTAGGGCAGCCGGGGAGCTGTTTTTT. Its protein product is CASSRAAGELFF.

This clone was seen a few times. The chain couples TRBV5-1 to TRBJ2-1; possibly TRBD2 for D (5 bases). Trimming left V 0 bases short and J 2 bases short, with 9 bases between. CDR1 SGHRS and CDR2 YFSETQ come from the germline V gene. The CDR3 has 15 residues. The CDR3 loop reads CASSLERGTYNEQFF. In nucleotides, the CDR3 is TGCGCCAGCAGCTTGGAAAGAGGGACCTACAATGAGCAGTTCTTC.

This clone was counted a single time. In nucleotides, the CDR3 is TGTGCCAGCAGCTCGGACAGGGGACAGCCCCAGCATTTT. Translation: CASSSDRGQPQHF. V is TRBV11-2 and J is TRBJ1-5; 9 bases match TRBD1. The CDR3 has 13 amino acids. V lost 4 bases, J lost 7 bases, and 2 bases stayed unmatched. The V gene's germline CDR1 is SGHAT and CDR2 FQNNGV. Full variable domain (remainder filled in from reference TRBV11-2 and TRBJ1-5): EAGVAQSPRYKIIEKRQSVAFWCNPISGHATLYWYQQILGQGPKLLIQFQNNGVVDDSQLPKDRFSAERLKGVDSTLKIQPAKLEDSAVYLCASSSDRGQPQHFGDGTRLSIL.

The chain uses TRBV7-8 and TRBJ1-1, with D tentatively TRBD1 (5 bases). The CDR3 runs to 14 residues. Between the trimmed V and J ends, which lost 3 bases and 4 bases, there was a span of 12 bases. Germline CDR1 SGHVS, CDR2 FQNEAQ. Here the CDR3 reads CASSLGGVGTEAFF. Written as DNA, the CDR3 is TGTGCCAGCAGCTTGGGGGGGGTTGGCACTGAAGCTTTCTTT.

CDR3 amino acids: CASSAGGYEQYF. Written as DNA, the CDR3 is TGTGCCAGCAGTGCAGGGGGCTACGAGCAGTACTTC. V gene TRBV11-2 combines with J gene TRBJ2-7; 7 bases map to TRBD1. The CDR3 is 12 amino acids. In germline, CDR1 is SGHAT, CDR2 FQNNGV. The J segment lost 3 bases and the V segment lost 6 bases, leaving 2 bases of the junction unmatched.

In its sample, this clone was seen once. The chain combines TRBV9 with TRBJ1-2; 12 positions match TRBD1. The germline V gene has CDR1 SGDLS and CDR2 YYNGEE. After removal of 0 bases from V and 8 bases from J, the junction contained 11 bases not matched to a gene. CDR3 length equals 17 residues. The CDR3 DNA sequence: TGTGCCAGCAGCGTAGGGTCGCGGGGACAGGGGGCAGGAGGCTACACCTTC. This translates into CASSVGSRGQGAGGYTF.

The rearrangement links TRBV6-1 to TRBJ1-1; D gene uncertain. CDR3 length: 11 residues. V lost 3 bases and J lost 10, with 9 bases in between. CDR1 is MNHNS and CDR2 is SASEGT in the germline V gene. This CDR3 reads CASSDASTAFF. In DNA, the CDR3 is TGTGCCAGCAGTGATGCTTCCACAGCTTTCTTT.

The gene calls are TRBV18 and TRBJ1-2, with TRBD1 as a possible D gene (6 bases). Per germline, CDR1 KGHSH and CDR2 LQKENI. The CDR3 is 14 residues long. Trimming pared 5 bases from V and 4 bases from J, leaving 14 bases between. CDR3 residues: CASSSGALGYGYTF. The CDR3 bases are TGTGCCAGCTCATCGGGGGCGCTCGGCTATGGCTACACCTTC. Full variable domain (remainder filled in from reference TRBV18 and TRBJ1-2): NAGVMQNPRHLVRRRGQEARLRCSPMKGHSHVYWYRQLPEEGLKFMVYLQKENIIDESGMPKERFSAEFPKEGPSILRIQQVVRGDSAAYFCASSSGALGYGYTFGSGTRLTVV.

The chain employs TRBV7-6 and TRBJ2-7; D is uncertain. The CDR3 is 13 residues long. V was clipped by 1 base and J by 9 bases, with 13 bases between them. CDR1 and CDR2 (germline): SGHVS, FNYEAQ. CDR3 protein: CASSLGPLQRQYF. The CDR3 bases are TGTGCCAGCAGCTTAGGGCCGCTCCAGCGGCAGTACTTC.